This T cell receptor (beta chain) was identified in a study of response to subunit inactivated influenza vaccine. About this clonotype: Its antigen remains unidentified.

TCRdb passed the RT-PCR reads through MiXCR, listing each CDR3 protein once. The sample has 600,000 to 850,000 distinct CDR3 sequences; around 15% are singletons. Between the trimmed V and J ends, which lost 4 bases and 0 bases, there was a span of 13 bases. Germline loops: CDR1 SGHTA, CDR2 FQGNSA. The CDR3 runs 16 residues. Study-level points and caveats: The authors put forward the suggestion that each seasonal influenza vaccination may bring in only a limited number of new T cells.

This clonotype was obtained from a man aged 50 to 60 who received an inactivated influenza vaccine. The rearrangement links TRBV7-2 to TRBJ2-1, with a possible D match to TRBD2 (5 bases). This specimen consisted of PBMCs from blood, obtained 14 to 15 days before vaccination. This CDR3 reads CASSSGGARSYNEQFF. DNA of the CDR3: TGTGCCAGCAGCTCCGGAGGCGCCCGCTCCTACAATGAGCAGTTCTTC. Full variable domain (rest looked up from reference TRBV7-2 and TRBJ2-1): GAGVSQSPSNKVTEKGKDVELRCDPISGHTALYWYRQSLGQGLEFLIYFQGNSAPDKSGLPSDRFSAERTGGSVSTLTIQRTQQEDSAVYLCASSSGGARSYNEQFFGPGTRLTVL.